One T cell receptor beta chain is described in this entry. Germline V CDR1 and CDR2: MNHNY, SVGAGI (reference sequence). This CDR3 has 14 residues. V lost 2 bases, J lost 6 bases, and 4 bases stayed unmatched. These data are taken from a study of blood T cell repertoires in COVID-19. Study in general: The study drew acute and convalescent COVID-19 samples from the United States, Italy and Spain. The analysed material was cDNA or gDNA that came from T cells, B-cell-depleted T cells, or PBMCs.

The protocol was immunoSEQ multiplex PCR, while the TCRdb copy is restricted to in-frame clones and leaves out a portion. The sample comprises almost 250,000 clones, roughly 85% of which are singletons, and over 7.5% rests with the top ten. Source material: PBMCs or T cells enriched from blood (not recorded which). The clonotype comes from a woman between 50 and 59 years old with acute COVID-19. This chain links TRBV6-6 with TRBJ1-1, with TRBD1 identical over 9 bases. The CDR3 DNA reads TGTGCCAGCAGTTACGGGGACAGGGTCCCTGAAGCTTTCTTT. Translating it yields CASSYGDRVPEAFF.